This TCR beta chain came from a study of T cells in localized non-small cell lung cancer. Study outcomes and limitations: The greatest T cell clonality was found in uninvolved adjacent lung (higher than in tumor).

The CDR3 runs to 17 residues. The germline gives CDR1 SGHRS, CDR2 YFSETQ. V lost 3 bases, J lost 0 bases, and 13 bases lay in between. Points on this clone: Its specificity is not known.

The table came from immunoSEQ multiplex PCR; TCRdb's copy has only in-frame clones and leaves some out. The repertoire includes 25,000 to 35,000 clones, around 81% of them detected once, and 5.3% sits in the top ten. Sequenced material: peripheral blood mononuclear cells, taken before any cancer treatment. J is TRBJ1-6 and V is TRBV5-1; the D is unclear. The source of this sequence is a man between 40 and 69 years old with stage III lung adenocarcinoma. Here the CDR3 DNA reads TGCGCCAGCAGCTCCCTTCGGGAAGGCTCCTATAATTCACCCCTCCACTTT. This encodes CASSSLREGSYNSPLHF.